The rows below give T cell receptor beta chains drawn from one sample of a study of early T cells in non-severe SARS-CoV-2 infection. MiXCR was run by TCRdb on the 5' RACE reads, yielding one entry per CDR3 protein. The sample holds tens of thousands of distinct CDR3 sequences, 5.5% to 7.5% seen once. The sample was whole blood. These receptors were obtained from an adult who was a healthcare worker with PCR-confirmed SARS-CoV-2 infection or an uninfected control (not recorded which). CDR3s include the opening cysteine and the closing phenylalanine or tryptophan. A D gene is named only where the DNA matches it firmly. Clone size is given for some rows only: seen once, a few or many times, or a class if the clone is expanded.

CDR3 protein,CDR3 DNA,clone size,V gene,J gene,D gene
CSGAGGATYNEQFF,TGCAGCGGGGCGGGGGGCGCGACATACAATGAGCAGTTCTTC,many,TRBV29-1,TRBJ2-1,TRBD2
CASSGAMYQETQYF,TGTGCCAGCAGTGGAGCAATGTACCAAGAGACCCAGTACTTC,many,TRBV6-6,TRBJ2-5,NA
CASSSPQPFGGETQYF,TGTGCCAGCAGCTCCCCTCAGCCCTTTGGCGGTGAGACCCAGTACTTC,few,TRBV7-9,TRBJ2-5,NA
CAIKGGTGWYEQYF,TGTGCCATCAAGGGAGGGACAGGGTGGTACGAGCAGTACTTC,many,TRBV10-3,TRBJ2-7,TRBD1
CASSRADTDNSPLHF,TGTGCCAGCAGCCGAGCGGACACCGATAATTCACCCCTCCACTTT,many,TRBV12-3/TRBV12-4,TRBJ1-6,NA
CASSETGGPAEKLFF,TGCGCCAGCAGCGAAACAGGGGGCCCGGCAGAAAAACTGTTTTTT,few,TRBV5-1,TRBJ1-4,TRBD1
CASSLAGSGYGYTF,TGTGCCAGCAGCTTAGCTGGATCGGGATATGGCTACACCTTC,many,TRBV7-9,TRBJ1-2,NA
CASSNKGNQPQHF,TGTGCCAGCAGTAATAAAGGGAATCAGCCCCAGCATTTT,many,TRBV7-9,TRBJ1-5,NA
CARSGGQGADEQFF,TGTGCCAGATCGGGGGGACAGGGGGCCGATGAGCAGTTCTTC,many,TRBV5-8,TRBJ2-1,TRBD1
CASSIFLGPYEQYF,TGTGCCAGTAGTATCTTCCTGGGGCCCTACGAGCAGTACTTC,few,TRBV19,TRBJ2-7,NA
CASSGTSGGATDTQYF,TGTGCCAGCAGTGGGACTAGCGGGGGGGCCACAGATACGCAGTATTTT,NA,TRBV12-3/TRBV12-4,TRBJ2-3,TRBD2
CASSLGGTGGRFSGNTIYF,TGTGCCAGCAGCTTAGGAGGGACAGGGGGCAGATTCTCTGGAAACACCATATATTTT,NA,TRBV7-9,TRBJ1-3,TRBD1
CATSDSRANQPQHF,TGTGCCACCAGTGACTCCAGGGCGAATCAGCCCCAGCATTTT,NA,TRBV24-1,TRBJ1-5,NA
CSAIPDRANQPQHF,TGCAGTGCGATACCGGACAGGGCAAATCAGCCCCAGCATTTT,NA,TRBV20-1,TRBJ1-5,TRBD1
CASSSRRQYGYTF,TGTGCCAGCAGCTCGAGAAGACAGTATGGCTACACCTTC,many,TRBV7-2,TRBJ1-2,NA
CASSGPATNTGELFF,TGTGCCAGCAGTGGTCCGGCAACGAACACCGGGGAGCTGTTTTTT,many,TRBV2,TRBJ2-2,NA
CASSPDRGNSPLHF,TGTGCCAGCTCACCAGACAGGGGAAATTCACCCCTCCACTTT,few,TRBV18,TRBJ1-6,TRBD1
CASSMTGEDTQYF,TGCGCCAGCAGTATGACAGGGGAAGATACGCAGTATTTT,few,TRBV5-1,TRBJ2-3,TRBD1
CVSRRDPYGYTF,TGTGTCAGCCGGCGAGATCCCTATGGCTACACCTTC,NA,TRBV28,TRBJ1-2,NA
CASSETGQGKNTEAFF,TGTGCCAGCAGTGAAACGGGACAGGGCAAGAACACTGAAGCTTTCTTT,few,TRBV6-1,TRBJ1-1,TRBD1
CASSATGNSYGYTF,TGTGCCAGCAGCGCGACAGGAAACTCCTATGGCTACACCTTC,many,TRBV6-4,TRBJ1-2,NA
CASSPLSYNEQFF,TGTGCCAGCAGCCCGCTCTCCTACAATGAGCAGTTCTTC,few,TRBV14,TRBJ2-1,NA
CASSPGFQDGYTF,TGTGCCAGCAGCCCCGGGTTCCAGGATGGCTACACCTTC,many,TRBV28,TRBJ1-2,NA
CASSRAQNTGELFF,TGTGCCAGCAGCCGCGCACAGAACACCGGGGAGCTGTTTTTT,many,TRBV7-9,TRBJ2-2,NA
CATKKEGKNIQYF,TGTGCCACCAAGAAGGAAGGCAAAAACATTCAGTACTTC,few,TRBV2,TRBJ2-4,NA
CASSGNRGNTEAFF,TGCGCCAGCAGTGGGAACAGGGGGAACACTGAAGCTTTCTTT,many,TRBV10-1,TRBJ1-1,TRBD1
CASSQVSSGSNYEQYF,TGTGCCAGCAGCCAAGTTTCTTCCGGGAGTAACTACGAGCAGTACTTC,NA,TRBV4-2,TRBJ2-7,NA
CASSFTSGGNNEQFF,TGCGCCAGCAGCTTTACTAGCGGGGGAAACAATGAGCAGTTCTTC,many,TRBV5-1,TRBJ2-1,TRBD2
CASSIGAIQETQYF,TGTGCCAGCAGCATAGGCGCGATCCAAGAGACCCAGTACTTC,few,TRBV7-9,TRBJ2-5,NA
CSVSNQPGQGGYEQYF,TGCAGCGTGTCCAACCAACCGGGACAGGGGGGATACGAGCAGTACTTC,few,TRBV29-1,TRBJ2-7,TRBD1
CASSSLGQGIDEQYF,TGTGCCAGCAGCTCCCTGGGACAGGGGATTGACGAGCAGTACTTC,many,TRBV7-9,TRBJ2-7,TRBD1
CASSFGPSSYEQYF,TGCGCCAGCAGCTTTGGCCCCAGCTCCTACGAGCAGTACTTC,few,TRBV5-1,TRBJ2-7,NA
CSVERTPGQGTYNEQFF,TGCAGCGTGGAAAGGACACCGGGACAGGGGACCTACAATGAGCAGTTCTTC,NA,TRBV29-1,TRBJ2-1,TRBD1
CASSLAPSGTYNEQFF,TGTGCCAGCAGCTTAGCCCCTAGCGGAACCTACAATGAGCAGTTCTTC,few,TRBV7-6,TRBJ2-1,TRBD2
CASSFGTGAREQFF,TGTGCCAGCAGTTTCGGGACAGGCGCGCGTGAGCAGTTCTTC,many,TRBV28,TRBJ2-1,TRBD1
CASSESNSPLHF,TGTGCCAGCAGCGAGAGTAATTCACCCCTCCACTTT,NA,TRBV11-2,TRBJ1-6,NA
CASSPDGVFGTRQETQYF,TGTGCCAGCAGCCCAGACGGGGTATTCGGGACTAGACAAGAGACCCAGTACTTC,NA,TRBV7-9,TRBJ2-5,TRBD2
CASSYRTSGEQYF,TGTGCCAGCAGTTACAGGACTAGCGGCGAGCAGTACTTC,few,TRBV6-5,TRBJ2-7,TRBD2
CASSPPGQGANEQFF,TGTGCCAGCTCGCCCCCGGGACAGGGGGCGAATGAGCAGTTCTTC,many,TRBV18,TRBJ2-1,TRBD1
CASSFRFDLGETQYF,TGTGCCAGCAGTTTCCGGTTTGACCTGGGAGAGACCCAGTACTTC,many,TRBV6-5,TRBJ2-5,NA
CASSLSAGGHTTNEKLFF,TGTGCCAGCAGTTTATCTGCAGGGGGCCACACAACTAATGAAAAACTGTTTTTT,many,TRBV27,TRBJ1-4,TRBD1
CASSPNPGQGGEQYF,TGTGCCAGCTCACCAAACCCGGGACAGGGGGGCGAGCAGTACTTC,NA,TRBV18,TRBJ2-7,TRBD1
CASSLGQGYGYTF,TGTGCCAGCAGCTTAGGACAGGGGTATGGCTACACCTTC,NA,TRBV7-2,TRBJ1-2,TRBD1
CASSTQLAREQYF,TGTGCCAGCAGCACCCAACTAGCTCGCGAGCAGTACTTC,many,TRBV11-2,TRBJ2-7,NA